This TCR beta chain was retrieved from a study of blood T cells in healthy people across ages. Individuals who donated were healthy Caucasians from Russia aged about 6 to 100. Together with a sample-barcoded 5' primer, a J-beta primer mix was included in a second PCR lasting roughly 6 to 12 cycles. TCRdb passed the 5' RACE reads through MiXCR, listing each CDR3 protein once. This sample has almost 1 million distinct CDR3 sequences; approximately 50% occur once, and the top ten carry around 21%. The length of the CDR3 is 15 residues. The V gene lost 3 bases and the J gene lost 5 bases, with 16 bases spanning the gap. Germline assignment: CDR1 SGHTA and CDR2 FQGNSA.

Sequencing was carried out using blood. J is TRBJ2-5 and V is TRBV7-2; D perhaps matches TRBD2 (5 bases). This clonotype originated in a woman aged 55-70 years in good health. CDR3 protein: CASSLPTGGLETQYF. The CDR3 DNA is TGTGCCAGCAGCTTGCCCACTGGAGGACTTGAGACCCAGTACTTC. Variable domain in full (rest from reference TRBV7-2 and TRBJ2-5): GAGVSQSPSNKVTEKGKDVELRCDPISGHTALYWYRQSLGQGLEFLIYFQGNSAPDKSGLPSDRFSAERTGGSVSTLTIQRTQQEDSAVYLCASSLPTGGLETQYFGPGTRLLVL.